What follows is one T cell receptor beta chain and its context. What it binds is unknown. Excluded were patients having autoimmune disease history or systemic immunosuppression. These data belong to a study of OX40 agonist ivuxolimab in advanced cancers. Overall study results and limits: Clonal expansion was among the lowest in partial responders at 0.1-3.0 mg/kg, especially CD8+.

Germline-derived CDR1 and CDR2 are LNHDA and SQIVND (reference sequence). The CDR3 runs to 18 residues. V shed 3 bases and J shed 3 bases, with 20 bases lying between them. Sequencing used immunoSEQ multiplex PCR; TCRdb keeps in-frame clones, though not all of them. The table has about 29,000 clones, 80% to 95% seen once; the top ten hold over 8%. This TCR derives from an adult with an advanced solid tumor such as melanoma, head and neck, liver or kidney cancer. This material consisted of CD4+ or CD8+ T cells sorted from blood, taken in a trial of the OX40 agonist ivuxolimab. V usage is TRBV19 and J usage is TRBJ1-4; D is ambiguous. The CDR3 DNA reads as TGTGCCAGTAGTATCGCCGGACCAAGCGTAGCACCTAATGAAAAACTGTTTTTT. It encodes CASSIAGPSVAPNEKLFF.